The source of this T cell receptor beta chain is a study of cytomegalovirus exposure and HLA in healthy donors. The study's findings and limits: For most subjects, TCR beta sequences were reported to predict HLA-A and HLA-B alleles with accuracy. Links to common viral pathogens appeared, in a later analysis, for several of the most significant clusters. Available immune exposure information covered CMV serostatus only. A later analysis reportedly identified an Asian-associated ancestry cluster as carrying fewer N-insertions than the roughly 700-donor mean.

PCR primers comprised 60 Vbeta and 13 Jbeta primers. TCRdb keeps only in-frame clones here, not all; method: immunoSEQ multiplex PCR. The sample consists of 250,000 to 350,000 clones, roughly 88% of them appearing once. V shed 0 bases and J 0 bases; nucleotides not matched to a gene: 5. This CDR3 is 17 amino acids long. Germline CDR1 MGHRA, CDR2 YSYEKL. This clone was observed a handful of times. Its antigen is as yet unknown. The clonotype comes from a middle-aged man in good health and CMV-seropositive. The chain couples TRBV4-1 to TRBJ2-3, with TRBD2 matching over 8 bases. Sequenced: PBMCs. The CDR3 is CASSQETTSGSTDTQYF. The CDR3 nucleotides read TGCGCCAGCAGCCAAGAGACCACTAGCGGTAGCACAGATACGCAGTATTTT.